One and the same sample provided the 18 T cell receptor beta chains below, sequenced in a study of shared clonotypes between healthy human individuals (TCRdb year 2020). CD8 naive samples consisted of CD45RO-negative cells that were positively selected for CCR7, yielding a CD45RA+CCR7+ population without TemRA cells. The library was built by means of the immunoSEQ multiplex PCR assay. Not all clones reach the TCRdb copy of this immuneACCESS table, which keeps in-frame sequences only. Checked studies attribute under half of the gap to unresolved V genes and leave the rest unexplained. This sample lists 600,000 or so clones; 85% to 95% were detected once. Over 0.1% of the sample is in the top ten clones. Material: naive CD8+ T cells sorted from blood. The cell subset or site label of this sample denotes: CD45RA+CCR7+. These TCRs come from a woman aged 25 to 39 in good health.

Written as DNA, the CDR3 is TGTGCCAGCAGCGAAACGGACGTCGGCGGCTACACCTTC. This translates into CASSETDVGGYTF. The chain has TRBV9 and TRBJ1-2, with D unclear. Germline V lookup: CDR1 SGDLS, CDR2 YYNGEE. Trimming left V 3 bases short and J 8 bases short, with 14 bases between. This CDR3 region has 13 residues.

J is TRBJ1-2 and V is TRBV2, with a tentative D call TRBD1 (6 bases). Germline CDR1 SNHLY, CDR2 FYNNEI. The CDR3 runs 14 residues. V was pared by 0 bases and J by 8 bases, with 13 bases between. Here the CDR3 reads CASSEAPGGRGYTF. DNA of the CDR3: TGTGCCAGCAGTGAAGCGCCGGGGGGCAGGGGCTACACCTTC.

The rearrangement links TRBV2 to TRBJ2-5; perhaps D is TRBD1 or TRBD2 (5 bases each). Judging by the DNA end, TRBJ2-7 fits better; the J call may be wrong. Germline V lookup: CDR1 SNHLY, CDR2 FYNNEI. CDR3 length: 12 residues. CDR3 coding DNA: TGTGCCAGCAGTCCCGGGGCTGTCGAGCAGTACTTC. Its translation is CASSPGAVEQYF.

The CDR3 is CASSAHPGTGHTEQYF. DNA of the CDR3: TGTGCCAGCAGCGCACACCCCGGGACAGGGCACACCGAGCAGTACTTC. The chain is built from TRBV9 and TRBJ2-7, with 9 bases fitting TRBD1. With 3 bases clipped from V and 6 bases from J, the junction kept 13 bases outside the gene matches. There are 16 residues in the CDR3. Germline values: CDR1 SGDLS, CDR2 YYNGEE.

This clone was seen only a few times. The chain combines TRBV10-2 with TRBJ2-7; D assignment may be TRBD1 or TRBD2 (5 bases each). The germline V and J ends were trimmed by 6 bases and 6 bases, with 12 bases remaining between them. The length of the CDR3 is 12 residues. Germline loops: CDR1 WSHSY, CDR2 SAAADI. The CDR3 bases are TGCGCCAGCAGAGGGGCAGCGGCCGAGCAGTACTTC. Protein: CASRGAAAEQYF.

V and J are TRBV28 and TRBJ1-2, with D possibly TRBD1 on 5 matching bases. V was pared by 7 bases and J by 8 bases, with 11 bases between. In germline, CDR1 is MDHEN, CDR2 SYDVKM. The CDR3 is 11 amino acids. In DNA, the CDR3 is TGTGCCAGCACCTCAGGGTCGGGCTACACCTTC. Translating gives CASTSGSGYTF.

This rearrangement joins TRBV30 to TRBJ2-1; 7 positions match TRBD2. Germline loops: CDR1 GTSNPN, CDR2 SVGIG (reference sequence). The ends lost 0 bases at V and 2 bases at J; junction bases unmatched: 4. The CDR3 runs 15 residues. This chain's CDR3 is CAWSVGREPYNEQFF. The CDR3 region has the DNA TGTGCCTGGAGTGTAGGGCGGGAGCCCTACAATGAGCAGTTCTTC. The whole variable domain, remainder taken from reference TRBV30 and TRBJ2-1, is SQTIHQWPATLVQPVGSPLSLECTVEGTSNPNLYWYRQAAGRGLQLLFYSVGIGQISSEVPQNLSASRPQDRQFILSSKKLLLSDSGFYLCAWSVGREPYNEQFFGPGTRLTVL.

With regard to this clone: The sample holds other DNA sequences that translate to the same CDR3. The chain is built from TRBV9 and TRBJ2-7; 12 bases are a match to TRBD2. Per the germline V gene, CDR1 is SGDLS and CDR2 is YYNGEE. Trimming removed 2 bases from V and 4 bases from J; junction bases left unmatched: 1. The CDR3 has 14 amino acids. The DNA of the CDR3 is TGTGCCAGCAGCGTGGGACTAGCGGGTTACGAGCAGTACTTC. Translation gives CASSVGLAGYEQYF.

The chain combines TRBV28 with TRBJ1-5; the D is unclear. Trimming shortened V by 3 bases and J by 3 bases, and 9 bases separated the two germline ends. The CDR3 has 14 residues. The germline CDR1 and CDR2 sequences are MDHEN and SYDVKM. DNA for the CDR3: TGTGCCAGCAGTTTTTACGGAGACAATCAGCCCCAGCATTTT. Its translation is CASSFYGDNQPQHF.

This clone is a singleton in its sample. It is unclear where the CDR3 begins or ends on the DNA, so no DNA is shown, and the CDR3 is as TCRdb lists it. The chain is built from TRBV6-6 and TRBJ1-3. The CDR3 sequence runs 15 residues, both termini included. Germline CDR1 and CDR2: MNHNY and SVGAGI (reference sequence). CDR3: CASSSSSITGNTIYF.

As for this clone: Other DNA sequences from this sample encode an identical CDR3 as well. The chain employs TRBV27 and TRBJ1-1, with D uncertain. Germline V gene sequence: CDR1 MNHEY, CDR2 SMNVEV (reference sequence). The V and J ends lost 4 bases and 0 bases respectively, with 6 bases between them. The CDR3 spans 13 residues. The CDR3: CASSSGLNTEAFF. CDR3 coding DNA: TGTGCCAGCAGTTCGGGTCTGAACACTGAAGCTTTCTTT.

The chain uses TRBV4-2 and TRBJ2-7; D could derive from TRBD1 or TRBD2 (5 bases each). Trimming took off 5 bases at V and 3 bases at J, with 23 bases between the two ends. The CDR3 is made up of 17 amino acids. Germline lookup yields CDR1 LGHNA and CDR2 YNFKEQ. In nucleotides, the CDR3 is TGTGCCAGCAGCTTGTACTACCGGGATCGCAGGGACTACGAGCAGTACTTC. Translated: CASSLYYRDRRDYEQYF.

The table lists this clone with a count of one. This chain uses TRBV13 with TRBJ2-7; D is perhaps TRBD1 or TRBD2 (5 bases each). The germline CDR1 and CDR2 sequences are PRHDT and FYEKMQ (reference sequence). V was shortened by 8 bases and J by 0 bases, with 14 bases between the two germline ends. This CDR3 comprises 14 residues. CDR3 bases: TGTGCCAGCCGACGACATGGGACCTCCTACGAGCAGTACTTC. This sequence encodes CASRRHGTSYEQYF.

This chain connects TRBV19 to TRBJ2-7; TRBD2 aligns across 7 bases. The CDR3 has 17 amino acids. With V trimmed by 7 bases and J by 2 bases, 17 bases remained unmatched. The germline V gene has CDR1 LNHDA and CDR2 SQIVND (reference sequence). CDR3 sequence reads: CASIYSPLAGAPYEQYF. The CDR3 DNA reads TGTGCCAGTATTTATTCTCCCTTAGCGGGCGCCCCCTACGAGCAGTACTTC.

The sample holds one count of this clone. This chain links TRBV7-9 with TRBJ1-1; no clear D gene. There are 12 residues in the CDR3. CDR1 and CDR2 (germline): SEHNR, FQNEAQ (reference sequence). Trimming pared 6 bases from V and 3 bases from J, leaving 8 bases between. In nucleotides, the CDR3 is TGTGCCAGCAGGTTATGGGACACTGAAGCTTTCTTT. Its translation is CASRLWDTEAFF.

In the case of this clone: Other DNA sequences in the sample encode the same CDR3. V gene TRBV27 combines with J gene TRBJ2-7, with 9 bases identical to TRBD1. The V gene's germline CDR1 is MNHEY and CDR2 SMNVEV (reference sequence). The CDR3 spans 16 residues. After removal of 0 bases from V and 1 base from J, the junction contained 4 bases not matched to a gene. The DNA for the CDR3 is TGTGCCAGCAGTTTATCTCCTGGGACAGGGTCCTACGAGCAGTACTTC. Translating it yields CASSLSPGTGSYEQYF.

The chain carries TRBV9 and TRBJ2-7, with D perhaps matching TRBD2 (5 bases). The CDR3 has 15 residues. Germline assignment: CDR1 SGDLS and CDR2 YYNGEE. The V end lost 4 bases, the J end lost 2 bases, and 16 bases lay between the germline ends. This CDR3 is CASSPEGGYAYEQYF. CDR3 sequence (DNA): TGTGCCAGCAGCCCCGAGGGTGGCTATGCCTACGAGCAGTACTTC.

V is TRBV5-6 and J is TRBJ2-7; TRBD2 agrees at 10 bases. This CDR3 has 15 amino acids. With 2 bases clipped from V and 5 bases from J, the junction kept 7 bases outside the gene matches. Germline assignment: CDR1 SGHDT and CDR2 YYEEEE. The chain's CDR3 is CASSFPALAGDEQYF. The DNA of the CDR3 is TGTGCCAGCAGCTTCCCGGCTCTAGCGGGAGACGAGCAGTACTTC.